The source of this T cell receptor (beta chain) is a study of CD8+ T cells in alopecia areata. Isolated RNA was reverse transcribed into cDNA used as the sequencing template. Assay used: immunoSEQ multiplex PCR; TCRdb lists only in-frame clones, some missing. The sample records 130,000 to 150,000 clones, less than 65% being singletons. Study-level findings and limits: Mice showed clearer TCR sharing than patients did, a gap that was possibly HLA-related.

Per the germline V gene, CDR1 is MGHRA and CDR2 is YSYEKL. J lost 2 bases, V lost 4 bases, and 0 bases had no gene match. CDR3 size: 13 residues. Cell sorting was applied to PBMCs, and CD4+ and CD8+ T cells were collected. As for this clone: Its specificity is unknown.

The chain uses TRBV4-1 and TRBJ1-2, with TRBD1 matching 8 bases. Input material: CD8+ T cells sorted from blood. This receptor was taken from a human donor in good health. The CDR3 reads CASSRTGNYGYTF. The CDR3 DNA is TGCGCCAGCAGCCGGACAGGGAACTATGGCTACACCTTC.